The source of this T cell receptor (beta chain) is a study of T cell clones after liver transplantation. Study in general: Post-transplant blood was tracked for graft-donor-reactive T cell clones identified in a pre-transplant mixed lymphocyte reaction. Standard immunosuppression, with no induction, continued until 12-24 months after transplant. General study findings and limits: Donor-reactive sequences fell more than third party-reactive ones, suggesting partial deletion.

Regarding this clone: Its antigen is currently unknown.

The data were produced by immunoSEQ multiplex PCR, yet TCRdb's version contains in-frame clones alone and is incomplete. This repertoire shows fewer than 25,000 clones, 80% to 95% found once; its top ten account for about 25%. CD3+CD4+ and CD3+CD8+ cells were FACS-sorted from thawed unstimulated PBMCs. The CDR3 has 11 residues. Germline CDR1 and CDR2: LGHNT and FRNRAP. Trimming left V 5 bases short and J 7 bases short, with 9 bases between. This sequence originates from a human patient who received a liver transplant. Among the T cells, some may be from the graft donor. Sequencing was performed on CD8+ T cells from blood, taken nearly 26 months after liver transplant. This sequence joins TRBV12-5 and TRBJ2-7; no firm D call. Written as DNA, the CDR3 is TGTGCTAGTGGTGGTGGCCAGGAGCAGTACTTC. This translates into CASGGGQEQYF.